The clone carrying this TCR beta chain occurred a few times. Its target is unknown. The CDR3 is 16 amino acids. V lost 6 bases to trimming and J lost 7 bases; unmatched junction nucleotides: 13. One entry per CDR3 protein results from TCRdb running MiXCR on the 5' RACE reads. In the table there are hundreds of thousands of distinct CDR3 sequences, roughly a fifth of which are singletons. This specimen comes from a study of T-cell memory formation after mild COVID-19. Study-level results: For second-wave clones that peaked at day 37, SARS-CoV-2 specificity went unverified. Clones which contracted sat mainly in CM and EM if CD4+, and in EMRA if CD8+. Clones contracting day 15 to 85 were balanced CD4/CD8; later expanders leaned CD4+.

The sample taken for sequencing was PBMCs or a T cell subset sorted from them (not recorded which). The J gene is TRBJ2-2, the V gene TRBV12-3 or TRBV12-4; 8 bases are shared with TRBD2. The sequence was obtained from an adult woman who had mild COVID-19 (a few samples of this study predate the infection). Cell type and time point are not known. CDR3 DNA sequence: TGTGCCAGCAGCCGGGTCGGTAGCGGGGAGGGCGGGGAGCTGTTTTTT. This encodes CASSRVGSGEGGELFF.